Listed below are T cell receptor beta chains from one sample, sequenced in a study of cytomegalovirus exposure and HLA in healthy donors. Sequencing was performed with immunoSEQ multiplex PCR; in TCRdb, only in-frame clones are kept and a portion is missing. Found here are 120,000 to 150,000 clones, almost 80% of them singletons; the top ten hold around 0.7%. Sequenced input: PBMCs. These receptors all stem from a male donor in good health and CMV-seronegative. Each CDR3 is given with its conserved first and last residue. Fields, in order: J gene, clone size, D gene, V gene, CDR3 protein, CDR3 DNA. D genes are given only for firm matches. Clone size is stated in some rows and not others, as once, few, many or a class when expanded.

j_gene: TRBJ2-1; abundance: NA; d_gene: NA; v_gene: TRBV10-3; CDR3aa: CAIMGAGFGEQFF; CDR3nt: TGTGCCATCATGGGGGCAGGTTTCGGTGAGCAGTTCTTC
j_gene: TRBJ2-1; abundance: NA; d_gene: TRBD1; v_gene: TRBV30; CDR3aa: CAWSVTGAYNEQFF; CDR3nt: TGTGCCTGGAGTGTGACAGGGGCTTACAATGAGCAGTTCTTC
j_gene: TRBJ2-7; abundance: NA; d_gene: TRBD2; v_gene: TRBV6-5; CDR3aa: CASSAGGDYEQYF; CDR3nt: TGTGCCAGCAGTGCGGGGGGGGACTACGAGCAGTACTTC
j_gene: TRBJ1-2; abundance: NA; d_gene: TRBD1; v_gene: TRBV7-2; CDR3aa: CASSLERGRGGYGYTF; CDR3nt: TGTGCCAGCAGCTTAGAGAGGGGGCGCGGTGGCTATGGCTACACCTTC
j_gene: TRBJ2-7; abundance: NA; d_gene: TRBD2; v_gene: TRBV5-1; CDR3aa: CASSPAAGVYEQYF; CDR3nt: TGCGCCAGCAGCCCGGCGGCGGGAGTATACGAGCAGTACTTC
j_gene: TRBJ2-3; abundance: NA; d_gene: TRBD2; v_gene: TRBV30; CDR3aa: CAWSSSGRSDTQYF; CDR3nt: TGTGCCTGGAGTTCTAGCGGGAGGTCAGATACGCAGTATTTT
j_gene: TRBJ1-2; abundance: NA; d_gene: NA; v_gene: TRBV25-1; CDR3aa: CASSLGGAHGYTF; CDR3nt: TGTGCCAGCAGTTTAGGAGGGGCGCATGGCTACACCTTC
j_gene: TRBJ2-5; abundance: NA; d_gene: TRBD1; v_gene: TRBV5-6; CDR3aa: CASSLPVGTGFTETQYF; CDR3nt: TGTGCCAGCAGCCTACCGGTTGGGACAGGGTTCACGGAGACCCAATACTTC
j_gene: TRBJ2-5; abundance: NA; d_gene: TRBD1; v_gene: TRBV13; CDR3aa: CASSPAPYRGRETQYF; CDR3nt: TGTGCCAGCAGCCCCGCCCCATACAGGGGACGAGAGACCCAGTACTTC
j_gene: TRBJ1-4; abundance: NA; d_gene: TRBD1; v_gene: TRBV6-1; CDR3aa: CASRPTGIEKLFF; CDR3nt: TGTGCCAGCAGACCGACAGGGATTGAAAAACTGTTTTTT
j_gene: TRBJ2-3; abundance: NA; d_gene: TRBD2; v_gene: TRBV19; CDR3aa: CASRTAGASDTQYF; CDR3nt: TGTGCCAGTAGAACTGCGGGAGCTTCAGATACGCAGTATTTT
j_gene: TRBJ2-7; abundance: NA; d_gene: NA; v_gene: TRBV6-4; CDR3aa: CASSDPLSYEQYF; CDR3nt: TGTGCCAGCAGTGACCCCCTCTCCTACGAGCAGTACTTC
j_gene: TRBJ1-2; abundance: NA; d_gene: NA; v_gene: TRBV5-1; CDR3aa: CASSLETGSNYGYTF; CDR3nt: TGCGCCAGCAGCTTGGAGACAGGTTCTAACTATGGCTACACCTTC
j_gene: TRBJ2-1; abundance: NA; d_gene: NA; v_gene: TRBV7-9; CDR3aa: CASSLGLGQPGGEQFF; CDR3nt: TGTGCCAGCAGCTTAGGGTTGGGGCAGCCAGGCGGTGAGCAGTTCTTC
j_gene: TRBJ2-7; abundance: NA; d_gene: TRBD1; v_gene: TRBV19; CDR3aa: CASSRGTGEIYEQYF; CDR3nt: TGTGCCAGTAGTAGAGGGACAGGGGAGATCTACGAGCAGTACTTC
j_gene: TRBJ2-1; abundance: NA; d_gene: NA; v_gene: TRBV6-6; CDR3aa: CASTSKGFTDEQFF; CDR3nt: TGTGCCAGCACCTCTAAGGGGTTTACAGATGAGCAGTTCTTC
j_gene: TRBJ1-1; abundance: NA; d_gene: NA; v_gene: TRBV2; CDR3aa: CASLVNTEAFF; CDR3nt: TGTGCCAGCCTCGTGAACACTGAAGCTTTCTTT
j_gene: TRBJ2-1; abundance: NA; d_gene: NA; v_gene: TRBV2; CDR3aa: CASSEDSSSYNEQFF; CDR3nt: TGTGCCAGCAGTGAAGACTCAAGCTCCTACAATGAGCAGTTCTTC
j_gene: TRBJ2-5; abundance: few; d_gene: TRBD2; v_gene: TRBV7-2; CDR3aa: CASSPRLAGVSETQYF; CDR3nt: TGTGCCAGCAGCCCCCGACTAGCGGGAGTGTCAGAGACCCAGTACTTC
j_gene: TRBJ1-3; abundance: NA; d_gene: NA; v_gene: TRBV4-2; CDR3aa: CASSQDPLLSDRNTIYF; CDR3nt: TGTGCCAGCAGCCAAGATCCCCTTCTCTCAGATAGAAACACCATATATTTT
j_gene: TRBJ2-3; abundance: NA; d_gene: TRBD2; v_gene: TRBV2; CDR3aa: CASSLGTSPDTQYF; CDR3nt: TGTGCCAGCAGTCTTGGGACTAGCCCAGATACGCAGTATTTT
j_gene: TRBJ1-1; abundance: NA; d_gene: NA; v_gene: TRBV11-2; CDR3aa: CASSLSGMNTEAFF; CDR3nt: TGTGCCAGCAGCTTATCGGGGATGAACACTGAAGCTTTCTTT
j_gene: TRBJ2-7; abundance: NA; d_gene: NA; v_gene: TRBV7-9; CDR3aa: CASSTQGYEQYF; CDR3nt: TGTGCCAGCAGCACACAGGGCTACGAGCAGTACTTC
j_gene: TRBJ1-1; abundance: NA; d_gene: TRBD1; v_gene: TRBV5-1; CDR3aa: CASSSLSGQGNTEAFF; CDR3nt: TGCGCCAGCAGCTCCTTATCGGGACAGGGGAACACTGAAGCTTTCTTT
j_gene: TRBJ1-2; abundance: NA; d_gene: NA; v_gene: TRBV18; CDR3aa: CASSPDSSYGYTF; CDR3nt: TGTGCCAGCTCTCCGGACAGTTCTTATGGCTACACCTTC
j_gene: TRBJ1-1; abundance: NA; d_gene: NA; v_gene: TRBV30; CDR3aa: CAWSGDGEQGAFF; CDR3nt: TGTGCCTGGAGTGGAGATGGGGAACAGGGAGCTTTCTTT
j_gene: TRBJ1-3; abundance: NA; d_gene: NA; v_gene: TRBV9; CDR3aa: CASSTGGGQDSGNTIYF; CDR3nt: TGTGCCAGCAGCACCGGGGGGGGGCAAGACTCTGGAAACACCATATATTTT
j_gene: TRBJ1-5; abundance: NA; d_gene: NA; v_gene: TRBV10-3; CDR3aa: CAISGTADQPQHF; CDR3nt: TGTGCCATCAGTGGGACAGCAGATCAGCCCCAGCATTTT
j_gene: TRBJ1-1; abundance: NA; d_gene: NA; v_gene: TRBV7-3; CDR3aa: CASSPSGNTEAFF; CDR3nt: TGTGCCAGCAGCCCCTCAGGGAACACTGAAGCTTTCTTT
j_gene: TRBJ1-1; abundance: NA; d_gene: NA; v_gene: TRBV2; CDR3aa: CASSPGLTTEAFF; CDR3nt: TGTGCCAGCTCTCCGGGACTCACCACTGAAGCTTTCTTT
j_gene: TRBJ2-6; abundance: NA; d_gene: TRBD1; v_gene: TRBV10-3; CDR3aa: CAISENRGIGANVLTF; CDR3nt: TGTGCCATCAGTGAGAACAGGGGGATTGGGGCCAACGTCCTGACTTTC
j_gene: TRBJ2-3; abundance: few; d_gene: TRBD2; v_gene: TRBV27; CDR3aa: CASSLERLAGVDRSTDTQYF; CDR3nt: TGTGCCAGCAGTTTAGAGAGGTTAGCGGGGGTTGATCGGAGCACAGATACGCAGTATTTT
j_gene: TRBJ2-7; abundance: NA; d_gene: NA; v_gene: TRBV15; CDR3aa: CATSRVEDYEQYF; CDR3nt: TGTGCCACCAGCAGAGTAGAGGACTACGAGCAGTACTTC
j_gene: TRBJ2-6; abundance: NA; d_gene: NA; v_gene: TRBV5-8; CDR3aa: CASSLRQVVPSGANVLTF; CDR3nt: TGTGCCAGCAGCTTGCGGCAGGTTGTACCCTCTGGGGCCAACGTCCTGACTTTC
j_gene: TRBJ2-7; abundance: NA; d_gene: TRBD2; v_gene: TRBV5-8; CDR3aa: CASSPSGSREQYF; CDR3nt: TGTGCCAGCAGCCCGAGCGGGAGTAGGGAGCAGTACTTC
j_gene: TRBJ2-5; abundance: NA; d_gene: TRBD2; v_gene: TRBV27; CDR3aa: CASSLWRENRETQYF; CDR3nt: TGTGCCAGCAGTTTATGGCGGGAGAATAGAGAGACCCAGTACTTC
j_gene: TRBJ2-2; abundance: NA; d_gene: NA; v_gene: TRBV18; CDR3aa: CASSPPRQGYTGELFF; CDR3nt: TGTGCCAGCTCACCACCGAGGCAGGGCTACACCGGGGAGCTGTTTTTT
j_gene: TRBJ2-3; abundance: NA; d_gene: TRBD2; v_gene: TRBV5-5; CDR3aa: CASSLAGEKGNTQYF; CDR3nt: TGTGCCAGCAGCCTAGCGGGGGAAAAGGGAAATACGCAGTATTTT
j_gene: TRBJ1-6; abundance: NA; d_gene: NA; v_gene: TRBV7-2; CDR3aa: CASSLGQTLSGSPLHF; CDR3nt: TGTGCCAGCAGCTTAGGACAGACTCTGAGTGGTTCACCCCTCCACTTT